The 30 T cell receptor beta chains presented below share a single source sample, sequenced in a study of T cells in Graves' hyperthyroidism and ophthalmopathy. Amplification of TCR beta CDR3 regions was performed using RNA transcripts as template. Using the HTBI primer set, a first-round RT-PCR was run on the TCR CDR3. MiXCR, run by TCRdb on the multiplex PCR reads, gives a single entry per CDR3 protein. Of under 400,000 distinct CDR3 sequences detected, around 20% appear once; the ten largest clones hold roughly 52%. The sample comprised blood. These receptors were obtained from a woman in her 50s with Graves' hyperthyroidism.

The chain uses TRBV27 and TRBJ2-7; 8 bases agree with TRBD1. The CDR3 has 15 residues. Losses at the gene ends were 5 bases for V and 3 bases for J; bases not matched to a gene: 9. Germline values: CDR1 MNHEY, CDR2 SMNVEV (reference sequence). CDR3 in amino acids: CASSEGQGAFYEQYF. The CDR3 DNA sequence: TGTGCCAGCAGTGAAGGCCAGGGGGCTTTCTACGAGCAGTACTTC.

This clonotype was recorded many times. This chain joins TRBV28 and TRBJ1-5, with D tentatively TRBD1 (5 bases). The CDR3 covers 14 residues. CDR1 is MDHEN and CDR2 is SYDVKM in the germline V gene. Trimming shortened V by 7 bases and J by 6 bases, and 16 bases separated the two germline ends. This CDR3 reads CASNPGPRRQPQHF. The CDR3 region has the DNA TGTGCCAGCAATCCGGGACCAAGGCGTCAGCCCCAGCATTTT.

This clonotype was observed many times. The gene calls are TRBV5-6 and TRBJ2-1; 10 bases agree with TRBD1. With 6 bases clipped from V and 5 bases from J, the junction kept 8 bases outside the gene matches. Germline-derived CDR1 and CDR2 are SGHDT and YYEEEE. CDR3 length: 15 amino acids. CDR3 nucleotide sequence: TGTGCCAGCAACGCGGACAGGGGGAATCACAATGAGCAGTTCTTC. As protein: CASNADRGNHNEQFF.

This clonotype has a count of ten or more. The chain employs TRBV2 and TRBJ2-1, with 7 bases that match TRBD2. The length of the CDR3 is 13 residues. The germline CDR1 and CDR2 sequences are SNHLY and FYNNEI. V dropped 8 bases and J dropped 7; count of bases not matched to a gene: 8. The CDR3 DNA follows: TGTGCCAGCGCGGGAGTTATATGGAATGAGCAGTTCTTC. Its translation is CASAGVIWNEQFF.

This clonotype occurred many times. V is TRBV7-2 and J is TRBJ2-7, with 12 nucleotides matching TRBD2. In germline, CDR1 is SGHTA, CDR2 FQGNSA. The CDR3 length is 16 residues. V lost 3 bases, J lost 0 bases, and 3 bases stayed unmatched. The CDR3 DNA reads as TGTGCCAGCAGCTTCACTAGCGGGGGGAGCTCCTACGAGCAGTACTTC. It specifies CASSFTSGGSSYEQYF.

This clonotype was counted at least ten times. The CDR3 DNA reads as TGTGCCAGCAGTTTTAGGTACAATGAGCAGTTCTTC. Translation gives CASSFRYNEQFF. This rearrangement joins TRBV5-8 to TRBJ2-1; the D is unclear. This CDR3 is built from 12 residues. Trimming shortened V by 5 bases and J by 4 bases, and 7 bases separated the two germline ends. Germline-derived CDR1 and CDR2 are SGHTS and YDEGEE.

The genes are TRBV9 and TRBJ1-3; D is ambiguous. Trimming pared 0 bases from V and 0 bases from J, leaving 7 bases between. The germline V gene has CDR1 SGDLS and CDR2 YYNGEE. This CDR3 has 15 amino acids. CDR3 sequence reads: CASSVVPRSGNTIYF. The CDR3 DNA reads as TGTGCCAGCAGCGTAGTACCTCGCTCTGGAAACACCATATATTTT.

About this clonotype itself: A much larger clone differs from this one at a single base, so this may be a read error. The V and J genes are TRBV3-1 and TRBJ2-2; D call uncertain. The CDR3 is made up of 16 amino acids. CDR1 LGHDT and CDR2 YNNKEL come from the germline V gene (reference sequence). The CDR3, as DNA: TGTGCCGGCAGCCAAGAGGTCAACATGAACACCGGGGAGCTGTTTTTT. Its protein is CAGSQEVNMNTGELFF.

There are many counts of this clonotype. V usage is TRBV5-6 and J usage is TRBJ2-5, with 13 bases fitting TRBD2. Losses at the gene ends were 4 bases for V and 2 bases for J; bases not matched to a gene: 8. The CDR3 runs to 17 residues. The germline V gene has CDR1 SGHDT and CDR2 YYEEEE. DNA of the CDR3: TGTGCCAGCAGCCCGCGACTAGCGGGGGGTAGGCAAGAGACCCAGTACTTC. It codes for CASSPRLAGGRQETQYF.

This clonotype was seen at least ten times. The chain combines TRBV20-1 with TRBJ2-1; 8 positions match TRBD1. V trimming: 7 bases; J trimming: 3 bases; junction bases outside the gene matches: 8. The V gene's germline CDR1 is DFQATT and CDR2 SNEGSKA (reference sequence). The CDR3 spans 14 residues. The chain's CDR3 is CSVGPGTGYNEQFF. CDR3 coding DNA: TGCAGTGTCGGACCCGGGACAGGCTACAATGAGCAGTTCTTC.

Remarks on this clonotype: A single base separates this from a much larger clone, so it may be a read error. The V and J genes are TRBV3-1 and TRBJ2-5; TRBD2 is a possible D gene (5 bases). Germline CDR1 is LGHDT and CDR2 is YNNKEL (reference sequence). The CDR3 is 14 amino acids. Trimming pared 0 bases from V and 5 bases from J, leaving 10 bases between. The CDR3 sequence is CASSQEACGETQYF. Here the CDR3 DNA reads TGTGCCAGCAGCCAAGAGGCCTGCGGGGAGACCCAGTACTTC.

The sample holds a few counts of this clonotype. The CDR3 DNA follows: TGTGCCAGCAGTTTGTCCGGACAGGGGCCAGAGACCCAGTACTTC. Amino acids: CASSLSGQGPETQYF. The V gene is TRBV12-3 or TRBV12-4, the J gene TRBJ2-5, with 9 bases that match TRBD1. With 3 bases clipped from V and 4 bases from J, the junction kept 6 bases outside the gene matches. This CDR3 contains 15 residues.

The rearrangement joins TRBV29-1 to TRBJ2-7; 9 bases align to TRBD1. The V gene's germline CDR1 is SQVTM and CDR2 ANQGSEA. V trimming: 0 bases; J trimming: 7 bases; junction bases outside the gene matches: 7. The CDR3 extends over 14 amino acids. CDR3 amino acids: CSVEEGDRVWEQYF. CDR3 bases: TGCAGCGTTGAAGAAGGGGACAGGGTCTGGGAGCAGTACTTC.

This clonotype turned up a few times. The chain combines TRBV7-9 with TRBJ2-3, with D possibly being TRBD1 (6 bases). CDR3 length: 14 residues. V lost 3 bases to trimming and J lost 4 bases, with 11 bases between them. Germline CDR1 SEHNR, CDR2 FQNEAQ (reference sequence). The CDR3 DNA reads TGTGCCAGCAGCTTCAGGGGCCCCCCAGATACGCAGTATTTT. Translated, it gives CASSFRGPPDTQYF.

A remark on this clonotype: A read error may account for a junction end that differs from germline. The chain links TRBV6-1 to TRBJ2-7, with 8 nucleotides matching TRBD1. The CDR3 runs to 15 residues. The V gene's germline CDR1 is MNHNS and CDR2 SASEGT. The CDR3 reads CASSEVDRVGYERYF. CDR3 DNA sequence: TGTGCCAGCAGTGAAGTGGACAGGGTCGGCTACGAGCGGTACTTC.

This clonotype turned up a few times. The chain links TRBV10-3 to TRBJ2-3, with 15 bases that match TRBD2. CDR1 is ENHRY, CDR2 SYGVKD, per germline. The CDR3 has 16 amino acids. The V and J ends lost 5 bases and 3 bases, in that order; junction bases with no gene match: 3. CDR3 sequence (DNA): TGTGCCATCAGTCGGACTAGCGGGGGGGCAACAGATACGCAGTATTTT. It codes for CAISRTSGGATDTQYF.

This clonotype came up many times. This chain uses TRBV28 with TRBJ2-5, with D perhaps TRBD2 (6 bases). V was shortened by 7 bases and J by 9 bases, with 24 bases between the two germline ends. This CDR3 spans 15 amino acids. Germline V gene data show CDR1 as MDHEN and CDR2 as SYDVKM. The CDR3 DNA sequence: TGTGCCAGCACCTCAGGAGGGATATCCGGGTGGGCCCAGTACTTC. It codes for CASTSGGISGWAQYF. The whole variable domain, filled in from reference TRBV28 and TRBJ2-5, reads DVKVTQSSRYLVKRTGEKVFLECVQDMDHENMFWYRQDPGLGLRLIYFSYDVKMKEKGDIPEGYSVSREKKERFSLILESASTNQTSMYLCASTSGGISGWAQYFGPGTRLLVL.

Of note for this clonotype: This CDR3 is missing its conserved last phenylalanine or tryptophan, likely due to a read error. This rearrangement joins TRBV7-9 to TRBJ2-1, with D perhaps TRBD2 (6 bases). V was clipped by 4 bases and J by 7 bases, with 14 bases between them. Germline V gives CDR1 SEHNR, CDR2 FQNEAQ (reference sequence). This CDR3 contains 14 residues. CDR3 in DNA: TGTGCCAGCAGCTCAGGCAGTGCGGGGAATGAGCAGTTCTTA. Translated, it gives CASSSGSAGNEQFL.

The chain carries TRBV20-1 and TRBJ2-1; 7 nucleotides align to TRBD2. This CDR3 contains 14 residues. The V and J ends lost 3 bases and 7 bases, in that order; junction bases with no gene match: 9. Germline V gene lookup returns CDR1 DFQATT and CDR2 SNEGSKA (reference sequence). The CDR3 nucleotides are TGCAGTGCTAGGGGAGCGGGGACGGGAAATGAGCAGTTCTTC. Protein product: CSARGAGTGNEQFF.

This clonotype was detected only a few times. A much larger clone differs by one base, so this may be a read error. V gene TRBV2 combines with J gene TRBJ2-7; D uncertain. Trimming stripped 1 base from V and 3 bases from J, with 4 bases between. This CDR3 is built from 12 residues. The germline V gene encodes CDR1 SNHLY and CDR2 FYNNEI. CDR3 DNA: TGTGCCAGCAGTGAAGAGGGCTACGAGCAGTACTTC. Amino acid sequence: CASSEEGYEQYF.

This clonotype was seen more than once but under ten times. This CDR3 reads CASTPRLAGVREQFF. Here the CDR3 DNA reads TGTGCCAGCACTCCAAGACTAGCGGGAGTGAGGGAGCAGTTCTTC. The chain is built from TRBV28 and TRBJ2-1; 12 nucleotides match TRBD2. Trimming took 7 bases from V and 10 from J; bases not matched to a gene: 11. Germline V CDR1 and CDR2: MDHEN, SYDVKM. The CDR3 runs 15 residues.

V is TRBV7-7 and J is TRBJ2-5; D uncertain. The CDR3 sequence is 13 residues long. Germline CDR1 SSHAT, CDR2 FNYEAQ (reference sequence). V was clipped by 2 bases and J by 4 bases, with 8 bases between them. CDR3 loop: CASSLYGSETQYF. Written as DNA, the CDR3 is TGTGCCAGCAGCTTATACGGTTCAGAGACCCAGTACTTC.

This clonotype came up many times. The chain recombines TRBV7-8 with TRBJ1-3; TRBD1 might be the D (5 bases). This CDR3 spans 14 amino acids. Germline CDR1 and CDR2: SGHVS and FQNEAQ. V was trimmed by 3 bases and J by 4 bases, leaving 10 bases between them. DNA of the CDR3: TGTGCCAGCAGCTTGCGAGGGACCGGAAACACCATATATTTT. Protein product: CASSLRGTGNTIYF.

This clonotype was detected many times. The chain uses TRBV20-1 and TRBJ2-5; the match to TRBD1 covers 7 bases. The J segment lost 2 bases and the V segment lost 5 bases, leaving 8 bases of the junction unmatched. The CDR3 loop spans 14 amino acids. Germline lookup yields CDR1 DFQATT and CDR2 SNEGSKA (reference sequence). This CDR3 reads CSALRQGMQETQYF. The CDR3 bases are TGCAGTGCTTTAAGACAGGGAATGCAAGAGACCCAGTACTTC.

This clonotype was observed at least ten times. CDR3 protein: CASSPLYRGAFF. The CDR3 nucleotides read TGTGCCAGCAGCCCCCTTTACCGCGGCGCTTTCTTT. The gene calls are TRBV28 and TRBJ1-1; unclear D gene. V dropped 6 bases and J dropped 11 bases, with 16 bases sitting between them. CDR3 length: 12 residues. Germline CDR1 and CDR2: MDHEN and SYDVKM.

J is TRBJ1-2 and V is TRBV5-6; unclear D gene. This CDR3 is 15 amino acids long. Trimming removed 0 bases from V and 1 base from J, with 10 bases in between. Germline V gives CDR1 SGHDT, CDR2 YYEEEE. In nucleotides, the CDR3 is TGTGCCAGCAGCTTGGTCCAGGCCGTTAACTATGGCTACACCTTC. Translating it yields CASSLVQAVNYGYTF.

Concerning this clonotype itself: The junction departs from the called germline gene at one end, perhaps through a read error. This chain links TRBV2 with TRBJ1-1, with D unclear. Per germline, CDR1 SNHLY and CDR2 FYNNEI. The CDR3 spans 15 residues. CDR3 residues: CASGDRDSMNTEAFF. The CDR3 DNA reads TGTGCCAGCGGTGACCGCGACTCGATGAACACTGAAGCTTTCTTT.

CDR3 in amino acids: CASAKGLAGGNNEQFF. CDR3 sequence (DNA): TGTGCTAGTGCAAAGGGACTAGCGGGAGGAAACAATGAGCAGTTCTTC. V and J are TRBV12-5 and TRBJ2-1, with 15 bases fitting TRBD2. Trimming removed 7 bases from V and 5 bases from J; junction bases left unmatched: 6. The length of the CDR3 is 16 residues. Germline CDR1 is LGHNT and CDR2 is FRNRAP.

On this clonotype: Sequence at one end of the junction differs from germline and may be a read error. V is TRBV20-1 and J is TRBJ1-5; D is possibly TRBD1 (5 bases). CDR1 is DFQATT and CDR2 is SNEGSKA in the germline V gene (reference sequence). CDR3 size: 16 residues. CDR3 DNA sequence: TGCAGTGCTAGAGATGGGGCCCCTTATAGCAATCAGCCCCGGCATTTT. Amino acid sequence: CSARDGAPYSNQPRHF.

This clonotype was picked up many times. The chain carries TRBV28 and TRBJ2-1; 11 bases map to TRBD2. CDR1 and CDR2 from the germline V gene are MDHEN and SYDVKM. The CDR3 length is 16 residues. V shed 6 bases and J 5 bases; nucleotides not matched to a gene: 9. The CDR3 here is CASSGGLAGSNNEQFF. In DNA form, the CDR3 reads TGTGCCAGCAGCGGAGGACTAGCGGGTTCGAACAATGAGCAGTTCTTC.